Listed below are T cell receptor beta chains from one sample, sequenced in a study of OX40 agonist ivuxolimab in advanced cancers. Sequencing was performed with immunoSEQ multiplex PCR; in TCRdb, only in-frame clones are kept and a portion is missing. The table has approximately 70,000 clones, around 80% seen once. The source material was CD4+ or CD8+ T cells sorted from blood, sampled in a trial of the OX40 agonist ivuxolimab. Receptors were obtained from an adult with an advanced solid tumor such as melanoma, head and neck, liver or kidney cancer. Both conserved end residues are part of each CDR3. The order of the fields is J gene, V gene, D gene, clone size, CDR3 DNA, CDR3 protein. A D gene is named only where the DNA matches it firmly. Clone size, where shown, is once, few, many, or a class for clones that have expanded.

>TRBJ1-5|TRBV30|.|few
TGTGCCTGGAGTGCGGACATAAATCAGCCCCAGCATTTT
CAWSADINQPQHF
>TRBJ2-1|TRBV14|TRBD2|.
TGTGCCAGCAGCCAATTACTAGCGACCGGGGGTGAGCAGTTCTTC
CASSQLLATGGEQFF
>TRBJ2-2|TRBV19|TRBD2|.
TGTGCCAGTAGTATGGCTAGCGGGACCGGGGAGCTGTTTTTT
CASSMASGTGELFF
>TRBJ2-1|TRBV5-4|.|.
TGTGCCAGCAGCTTTGGCGGCGGGGTCTCCTACAATGAGCAGTTCTTC
CASSFGGGVSYNEQFF
>TRBJ2-3|TRBV6-5|TRBD2|.
TGTGCCAGCAGTAACCCCGGCGGGGGGGCAGATACGCAGTATTTT
CASSNPGGGADTQYF
>TRBJ2-7|TRBV4-1|TRBD1|.
TGCGCCAGCAGCCAAGGGTACAGGGGGTCTATCGAGCAGTACTTC
CASSQGYRGSIEQYF
>TRBJ2-5|TRBV7-9|.|.
TGTGCCAGTGACCCCCAACCCGAAGAGACCCAGTACTTC
CASDPQPEETQYF
>TRBJ1-5|TRBV19|.|.
TGTGCCACCAGACCCCCTGGAGGCAATCAGCCCCAGCATTTT
CATRPPGGNQPQHF
>TRBJ2-3|TRBV28|.|.
TGTGCCAGCAGTGACGACAGGCTCAGCACAGATACGCAGTATTTT
CASSDDRLSTDTQYF
>TRBJ2-1|TRBV2|.|.
TGTGCCAGCAGTGAAGATGGGGGGAACAATGAGCAGTTCTTC
CASSEDGGNNEQFF
>TRBJ2-7|TRBV6-5|.|.
TGTGCCAGCAGTTACGAGGGAAACAAAATCTACGAGCAGTACTTC
CASSYEGNKIYEQYF